Below, 30 T cell receptor beta chains from the same sample are listed, as sequenced in a study of cytomegalovirus exposure and HLA in healthy donors. PCR involved 60 Vbeta and 13 Jbeta primers. Clones were sequenced by immunoSEQ multiplex PCR, and TCRdb holds only the in-frame ones, with some missing. The sample contains over 50,000 clones, 60% to 80% of which appear only once. The sequenced sample was PBMCs. The receptors here all came from a female donor in good health and CMV-seronegative.

This chain joins TRBV7-3 and TRBJ1-1; D is unclear. The germline V gene has CDR1 SGHTA and CDR2 FQGTGA. Trimming removed 1 base from V and 2 bases from J, with 8 bases in between. The length of the CDR3 is 14 residues. CDR3 protein: CASSLNGRNTEAFF. The CDR3 DNA is TGTGCCAGCAGCTTAAACGGGAGAAACACTGAAGCTTTCTTT.

The gene calls are TRBV15 and TRBJ2-1; D is perhaps TRBD1 (7 bases). Germline V gives CDR1 LNHNV, CDR2 YYDKDF (reference sequence). The V end was cut by 0 bases, the J end by 3 bases, with 15 bases between. The CDR3 consists of 17 residues. The CDR3 loop is CATSRDRGTEGYNEQFF. DNA for the CDR3: TGTGCCACCAGCAGAGATCGGGGGACAGAGGGCTACAATGAGCAGTTCTTC.

DNA for the CDR3: TGTGCCAGCAGCGTAGATAGACAACAGACCGGGGAGCTGTTTTTT. The encoded protein is CASSVDRQQTGELFF. The V gene is TRBV9, the J gene TRBJ2-2; the D is unclear. This CDR3 has 15 residues. Germline lookup yields CDR1 SGDLS and CDR2 YYNGEE. V was clipped by 0 bases and J by 5 bases, with 11 bases between them.

CDR3 in amino acids: CASTQGGYGYTF. The CDR3 DNA follows: TGTGCCAGCACGCAGGGAGGATATGGCTACACCTTC. V is TRBV6-5 and J is TRBJ1-2, with D possibly TRBD1 on 5 matching bases. V dropped 7 bases and J dropped 5 bases, with 11 bases sitting between them. Germline assignment: CDR1 MNHEY and CDR2 SVGAGI. This CDR3 comprises 12 residues.

The chain combines TRBV5-4 with TRBJ2-3; 7 nucleotides match TRBD2. Germline values: CDR1 SGHNT, CDR2 YYREEE (reference sequence). J gave up 1 base and V 2 bases, and 7 bases lay outside the gene matches. This CDR3 has 16 residues. CDR3 loop: CASSLGLAERTDTQYF. The CDR3 coding sequence is TGTGCCAGCAGCTTAGGGCTAGCGGAACGCACAGATACGCAGTATTTT. Filled out from reference TRBV5-4 and TRBJ2-3, the complete variable domain reads ETGVTQSPTHLIKTRGQQVTLRCSSQSGHNTVSWYQQALGQGPQFIFQYYREEENGRGNFPPRFSGLQFPNYSSELNVNALELDDSALYLCASSLGLAERTDTQYFGPGTRLTVL.

The genes are TRBV19 and TRBJ1-2; the match to TRBD1 covers 9 bases. Germline V gives CDR1 LNHDA, CDR2 SQIVND (reference sequence). CDR3 size: 15 residues. The junction had 12 bases not matched to a gene; V was cut back by 5 bases and J by 8 bases. The CDR3 spells CASSFLQGAADGYTF. The CDR3 DNA reads as TGTGCCAGTAGTTTTCTACAGGGGGCAGCGGACGGCTACACCTTC. The full variable domain, its missing parts supplied by reference TRBV19 and TRBJ1-2, is DGGITQSPKYLFRKEGQNVTLSCEQNLNHDAMYWYRQDPGQGLRLIYYSQIVNDFQKGDIAEGYSVSREKKESFPLTVTSAQKNPTAFYLCASSFLQGAADGYTFGSGTRLTVV.

The chain is built from TRBV7-9 and TRBJ2-7; 8 bases fit TRBD2. The CDR3 extends over 15 amino acids. Per germline, CDR1 SEHNR and CDR2 FQNEAQ (reference sequence). Trimming took 4 bases from V and 3 from J; bases not matched to a gene: 8. CDR3 residues: CASSSSTSAYYEQYF. CDR3 coding DNA: TGTGCCAGCAGCTCGTCGACTAGCGCCTACTACGAGCAGTACTTC. The full variable domain, with the rest looked up from reference TRBV7-9 and TRBJ2-7, is DTGVSQNPRHKITKRGQNVTFRCDPISEHNRLYWYRQTLGQGPEFLTYFQNEAQLEKSRLLSDRFSAERPKGSFSTLEIQRTEQGDSAMYLCASSSSTSAYYEQYFGPGTRLTVT.

The J gene is TRBJ1-1, the V gene TRBV28; D is undetermined. CDR3 length equals 14 residues. Germline V gene sequence: CDR1 MDHEN, CDR2 SYDVKM. V was cut by 6 bases and J by 6 bases, with 17 bases left in between. CDR3 amino acids: CASSFTGISAEAFF. CDR3 sequence (DNA): TGTGCCAGCAGCTTTACGGGAATCTCGGCTGAAGCTTTCTTT.

This clone has more than one count but fewer than ten. The CDR3, as DNA: TGTGCCAGCAGCCCGACAAGACAGGGCCGCGTAAGCTCCTACAATGAGCAGTTCTTC. Its translation: CASSPTRQGRVSSYNEQFF. The J gene is TRBJ2-1, the V gene TRBV9, with TRBD1 matching over 7 bases. V lost 4 bases, J lost 0 bases, and 16 bases stayed unmatched. CDR3 size: 19 residues. Germline V gene data show CDR1 as SGDLS and CDR2 as YYNGEE.

The rearrangement joins TRBV7-2 to TRBJ1-4; weak D call: TRBD1 (6 bases). The CDR3 totals 15 residues. CDR1 is SGHTA and CDR2 is FQGNSA in the germline V gene. The V end was cut by 2 bases, the J end by 7 bases, with 14 bases between. CDR3 coding DNA: TGTGCCAGCAGCTTATATCAGGGGAGGGCTGAAAAACTGTTTTTT. Protein product: CASSLYQGRAEKLFF.

This clone was counted a few times. The V and J genes are TRBV5-5 and TRBJ2-3, with 13 positions matching TRBD2. Germline V gene lookup returns CDR1 SGHKS and CDR2 YYEKEE (reference sequence). This CDR3 has 16 residues. The junction had 1 base not matched to a gene; V was cut back by 0 bases and J by 3 bases. In nucleotides, the CDR3 is TGTGCCAGCAGCTTGGGGACTAGCGGGGGTACAGATACGCAGTATTTT. It specifies CASSLGTSGGTDTQYF.

The chain links TRBV28 to TRBJ1-1; D remains ambiguous. V lost 7 bases and J 1 base, leaving 7 bases between the germline ends. From germline, CDR1 is MDHEN and CDR2 SYDVKM. This CDR3 has 12 amino acids. Here the CDR3 DNA reads TGTGCCAGCATCGGTACGAACACTGAAGCTTTCTTT. This codes for CASIGTNTEAFF.

This chain uses TRBV19 with TRBJ2-1, with TRBD1 as a possible D gene (5 bases). V lost 4 bases to trimming and J lost 9 bases, with 13 bases between them. The length of the CDR3 is 13 residues. Germline V gene sequence: CDR1 LNHDA, CDR2 SQIVND (reference sequence). CDR3 residues: CASSRERQTEQFF. The CDR3, as DNA: TGTGCCAGTAGTAGGGAAAGACAGACTGAGCAGTTCTTC. Filled out from reference TRBV19 and TRBJ2-1, the complete variable domain reads DGGITQSPKYLFRKEGQNVTLSCEQNLNHDAMYWYRQDPGQGLRLIYYSQIVNDFQKGDIAEGYSVSREKKESFPLTVTSAQKNPTAFYLCASSRERQTEQFFGPGTRLTVL.

This clone was observed a single time. V and J are TRBV7-8 and TRBJ1-6; no definite D call. Trimming left V 2 bases short and J 14 bases short, with 19 bases between. Germline V gene data show CDR1 as SGHVS and CDR2 as FQNEAQ. The CDR3 loop spans 15 amino acids. The CDR3 is CASSLSGSLDLSLHF. CDR3 nucleotides: TGTGCCAGCAGCTTATCCGGTTCTTTAGATTTGTCCCTCCACTTT.

The rearrangement uses TRBV19 and TRBJ2-3; D possibly corresponds to TRBD1 (6 bases). The CDR3 runs to 16 residues. V shed 4 bases and J shed 2 bases, with 16 bases lying between them. The germline gives CDR1 LNHDA, CDR2 SQIVND (reference sequence). The CDR3 sequence is CASSTTGGGITDTQYF. DNA of the CDR3: TGTGCCAGTAGTACAACTGGGGGCGGTATCACAGATACGCAGTATTTT.

J is TRBJ2-7 and V is TRBV19; D is undetermined. Germline loops: CDR1 LNHDA, CDR2 SQIVND (reference sequence). The CDR3 spans 13 residues. With 3 bases removed from V and 2 bases from J, the gap between germline ends came to 8 bases. CDR3 protein: CASSIPSPYEQYF. The CDR3 DNA follows: TGTGCCAGTAGTATTCCGTCCCCCTACGAGCAGTACTTC.

This chain uses TRBV5-1 with TRBJ2-7, with TRBD2 identical over 13 bases. Germline loops: CDR1 SGHRS, CDR2 YFSETQ. Trimming cost V 4 bases and J 5 bases; bases outside gene matches: 6. The CDR3 is 15 residues long. This CDR3 reads CASSEGLAGVNEQYF. The DNA of the CDR3 is TGCGCCAGCAGCGAAGGACTAGCGGGAGTCAACGAGCAGTACTTC.

This clone came up once. V and J are TRBV2 and TRBJ2-3, with D perhaps TRBD2 (5 bases). The length of the CDR3 is 15 residues. From germline, CDR1 is SNHLY and CDR2 FYNNEI. Trimming removed 5 bases at V and 0 bases at J, with 12 bases between. The CDR3 DNA reads TGTGCCAGCAGTTTAAGCGGATATAGCACAGATACGCAGTATTTT. It is translated as CASSLSGYSTDTQYF.

The chain uses TRBV10-3 and TRBJ1-3; the match to TRBD1 covers 10 bases. Unmatched junction bases numbered 1, after V lost 2 bases and J lost 0 bases. CDR1 is ENHRY and CDR2 is SYGVKD in the germline V gene. This CDR3 comprises 16 residues. This CDR3 reads CAISEGTGASGNTIYF. The CDR3 DNA reads as TGTGCCATCAGTGAGGGGACAGGGGCCTCTGGAAACACCATATATTTT.

The chain carries TRBV6-4 and TRBJ2-1, with TRBD2 matching 12 bases. The CDR3 has 16 residues. Germline loops: CDR1 MRHNA, CDR2 SNTAGT. The ends lost 6 bases at V and 5 bases at J; junction bases unmatched: 8. In nucleotides, the CDR3 is TGTGCCAGCAGCCGACTAGCGGGAGTAAGAAACAATGAGCAGTTCTTC. Translated, it gives CASSRLAGVRNNEQFF.

The chain combines TRBV30 with TRBJ2-5, with D tentatively TRBD2 (5 bases). The J call is doubtful: the DNA matches TRBJ2-7 better. This CDR3 contains 17 residues. Germline CDR1 GTSNPN, CDR2 SVGIG (reference sequence). For the CDR3, the DNA is TGTGCCTGGAGTAGGACTGCTGCACGTCCTAGAACCTACGAGCAGTACTTC. Amino acids: CAWSRTAARPRTYEQYF.

The chain couples TRBV9 to TRBJ1-1; possibly TRBD1 for D (5 bases). Looked up from germline, CDR1 is SGDLS and CDR2 is YYNGEE. CDR3 length: 13 amino acids. Between the trimmed V and J ends, which lost 2 bases and 2 bases, there was a span of 7 bases. The CDR3 sequence: CASSVTVNTEAFF. In DNA form, the CDR3 reads TGTGCCAGCAGCGTGACAGTTAACACTGAAGCTTTCTTT.

The rearrangement links TRBV2 to TRBJ2-7; 10 nucleotides line up with TRBD1. Per the germline V gene, CDR1 is SNHLY and CDR2 is FYNNEI. The length of the CDR3 is 15 residues. After removal of 3 bases from V and 7 bases from J, the junction contained 9 bases not matched to a gene. The CDR3 region has the DNA TGTGCCAGCAGTGAGCGGTGGGGACAGGGGAAAGAGCAGTACTTC. Translation: CASSERWGQGKEQYF. The whole variable domain, filled in from reference TRBV2 and TRBJ2-7, reads EPEVTQTPSHQVTQMGQEVILRCVPISNHLYFYWYRQILGQKVEFLVSFYNNEISEKSEIFDDQFSVERPDGSNFTLKIRSTKLEDSAMYFCASSERWGQGKEQYFGPGTRLTVT.

The rearrangement joins TRBV19 to TRBJ2-2; TRBD1 matches at 8 bases. This CDR3 is built from 16 residues. The germline gives CDR1 LNHDA, CDR2 SQIVND (reference sequence). Trimming cost V 4 bases and J 6 bases; bases outside gene matches: 10. The CDR3: CASSTAGTGLAGELFF. As DNA, the CDR3 is TGTGCCAGTAGTACCGCCGGGACAGGTCTCGCCGGGGAGCTGTTTTTT.

This chain joins TRBV20-1 and TRBJ2-7, with D possibly TRBD2 on 6 matching bases. CDR1 DFQATT and CDR2 SNEGSKA come from the germline V gene (reference sequence). The germline V and J ends were trimmed by 6 bases and 3 bases, with 9 bases remaining between them. The CDR3 covers 11 residues. CDR3 sequence: CSAWRDYEQYF. Here the CDR3 DNA reads TGCAGTGCCTGGAGGGACTACGAGCAGTACTTC.

This chain links TRBV18 with TRBJ2-4; D possibly corresponds to TRBD1 (5 bases). CDR1 is KGHSH, CDR2 LQKENI, per germline. Deletions cut 1 base from V and 4 bases from J, with 5 bases between. The length of the CDR3 is 13 residues. The CDR3 sequence is CASSPQGKNIQYF. The CDR3 DNA reads as TGTGCCAGCTCACCACAGGGGAAAAACATTCAGTACTTC.

This clone was counted once. The chain combines TRBV9 with TRBJ2-2; D might be TRBD2 (6 bases). The CDR3 is made up of 16 amino acids. Germline loops: CDR1 SGDLS, CDR2 YYNGEE. Trimming took 0 bases from V and 0 from J, leaving 9 bases between them. CDR3 residues: CASSVGRGANTGELFF. In DNA form, the CDR3 reads TGTGCCAGCAGCGTAGGGCGGGGCGCGAACACCGGGGAGCTGTTTTTT.

Note on this clone: The junction shows a germline mismatch at one end, possibly a read error. The J gene is TRBJ1-3, the V gene TRBV6-5; 7 positions match TRBD1. Germline lookup yields CDR1 MNHEY and CDR2 SVGAGI. The CDR3 extends over 14 amino acids. Here the CDR3 reads CACRGALSSNTIYF. In nucleotides, the CDR3 is TGTGCCTGCAGGGGGGCCTTGTCCTCAAACACCATATATTTT.

This sequence joins TRBV6-5 and TRBJ2-6; 7 bases match TRBD2. Germline trimming cut 7 bases from V and 2 bases from J; bases unmatched to any gene: 5. Germline V lookup: CDR1 MNHEY, CDR2 SVGAGI. There are 15 residues in the CDR3. CDR3 DNA: TGTGCCAGCACCTATGGGGGGGCTGGGGCCAACGTCCTGACTTTC. It encodes CASTYGGAGANVLTF.

This clone was detected once. This chain links TRBV7-3 with TRBJ2-5; 8 bases are shared with TRBD1. The length of the CDR3 is 15 residues. V lost 3 bases, J lost 4 bases, and 7 bases stayed unmatched. Germline V gene lookup returns CDR1 SGHTA and CDR2 FQGTGA. The CDR3, as DNA: TGTGCCAGCAGCTTCAATCCAGGGGGCGTAGAGACCCAGTACTTC. Translated, it gives CASSFNPGGVETQYF. Together with reference TRBV7-3 and TRBJ2-5, the CDR3 gives the full variable domain: GAGVSQTPSNKVTEKGKYVELRCDPISGHTALYWYRQSLGQGPEFLIYFQGTGAADDSGLPNDRFFAVRPEGSVSTLKIQRTERGDSAVYLCASSFNPGGVETQYFGPGTRLLVL.